The 13 T cell receptor beta chains below come from one sample, sequenced in a study of shared clonotypes between healthy human individuals. Libraries were prepared by immunoSEQ multiplex PCR; TCRdb keeps only in-frame clonotypes and omits some of them. The sample records around 1.4 million clones, about 98.5% being singletons. The sequencing sample was made of naive CD4+ T cells sorted from blood. Described subset: CD45RA+ positively selected. The source is a man aged 25 to 40 in good health.

About this clone itself: Other DNA sequences within the sample encode an identical CDR3. This chain connects TRBV6-1 to TRBJ1-2, with 9 bases lining up with TRBD1. The CDR3 has 13 amino acids. V lost 6 bases, J lost 4 bases, and 3 bases stayed unmatched. Germline CDR1 and CDR2: MNHNS and SASEGT. CDR3 in amino acids: CASRDRGFYGYTF. CDR3 nucleotides: TGTGCCAGCAGGGACAGGGGTTTCTATGGCTACACCTTC.

The genes are TRBV15 and TRBJ2-3; 8 bases match TRBD2. The CDR3 length is 16 residues. Germline V lookup: CDR1 LNHNV, CDR2 YYDKDF (reference sequence). Trimming took 1 base from V and 2 from J; bases not matched to a gene: 5. The CDR3 DNA is TGTGCCACCAGCAGAGTAGCGGGACACGACACAGATACGCAGTATTTT. Residues: CATSRVAGHDTDTQYF.

The V and J genes are TRBV10-2 and TRBJ2-5; D gene unclear. This CDR3 has 10 amino acids. Germline lookup yields CDR1 WSHSY and CDR2 SAAADI. V gave up 6 bases and J gave up 4 bases, with 3 bases separating them. CDR3 nucleotides: TGCGCCAGCAGGGGAGAGACCCAGTACTTC. Its translation: CASRGETQYF.

This chain links TRBV9 with TRBJ2-3; D unclear. Germline lookup yields CDR1 SGDLS and CDR2 YYNGEE. The CDR3 has 13 residues. Trimming left V 0 bases short and J 6 bases short, with 8 bases between. The CDR3 loop reads CASSVVPVDTQYF. The CDR3 nucleotides are TGTGCCAGCAGCGTAGTGCCGGTGGATACGCAGTATTTT.

This clone was detected only a few times. A junction boundary mismatches the germline segment, possibly from a read error. V usage is TRBV4-3 and J usage is TRBJ2-3; 9 bases are shared with TRBD2. CDR1 and CDR2 (germline): LGHNA, YSLEER. The CDR3 has 15 amino acids. In nucleotides, the CDR3 is TGCGCCAGCAGCCAAGATGGGACTAGCAAAGATACGCAGTATTTT. Its protein is CASSQDGTSKDTQYF.

The chain is built from TRBV4-3 and TRBJ2-7; possible D gene TRBD2, 6 bases. The V gene lost 0 bases and the J gene lost 4 bases, with 13 bases spanning the gap. CDR1 is LGHNA, CDR2 YSLEER, per germline. There are 15 residues in the CDR3. The CDR3 here is CASSQEFIAEYEQYF. In nucleotides, the CDR3 is TGCGCCAGCAGCCAAGAGTTTATAGCGGAATACGAGCAGTACTTC.

The chain has TRBV10-1 and TRBJ2-2, with 9 bases identical to TRBD1. CDR3 length equals 14 residues. Germline CDR1 and CDR2: WNHNN and SYGVQD (reference sequence). After removal of 3 bases from V and 7 bases from J, the junction contained 3 bases not matched to a gene. Here the CDR3 reads CASSDPGQGGELFF. CDR3 in DNA: TGCGCCAGCAGTGATCCGGGACAGGGCGGGGAGCTGTTTTTT.

As to this clone: Other DNA sequences within the sample encode an identical CDR3. J is TRBJ2-7 and V is TRBV28; no definite D call. From germline, CDR1 is MDHEN and CDR2 SYDVKM. The CDR3 loop spans 12 amino acids. Trimming left V 5 bases short and J 2 bases short, with 7 bases between. CDR3: CASSPPTYEQYF. The DNA of the CDR3 is TGTGCCAGCAGTCCTCCGACCTACGAGCAGTACTTC.

The genes are TRBV9 and TRBJ2-2; 10 bases are shared with TRBD2. The CDR3 covers 16 residues. The germline V gene has CDR1 SGDLS and CDR2 YYNGEE. V shed 6 bases and J 6 bases; nucleotides not matched to a gene: 11. The CDR3: CASTTTSGNVPGELFF. The CDR3 nucleotides read TGTGCCAGCACTACAACTAGCGGGAATGTCCCCGGGGAGCTGTTTTTT.

The count of this clone is one. J is TRBJ2-1 and V is TRBV7-2; D is unclear. Germline V gene sequence: CDR1 SGHTA, CDR2 FQGNSA. The V end lost 4 bases, the J end lost 4 bases, and 11 bases lay between the germline ends. The CDR3 is 14 amino acids. The DNA of the CDR3 is TGTGCCAGCAGCTCCTCGGGCCATTACAATGAGCAGTTCTTC. Its translation is CASSSSGHYNEQFF.

The rearrangement uses TRBV5-4 and TRBJ2-5; no definite D call. Germline-derived CDR1 and CDR2 are SGHNT and YYREEE (reference sequence). Trimming removed 4 bases at V and 0 bases at J, with 13 bases between. This CDR3 is built from 15 residues. CDR3 protein: CASSNAGTYQETQYF. The DNA of the CDR3 is TGTGCCAGCAGCAACGCTGGAACATACCAAGAGACCCAGTACTTC.

The J gene is TRBJ2-5, the V gene TRBV27; 9 nucleotides agree with TRBD2. CDR3 length equals 17 residues. J gave up 3 bases and V 6 bases, and 14 bases lay outside the gene matches. Looked up from germline, CDR1 is MNHEY and CDR2 is SMNVEV (reference sequence). The CDR3 is CASSPDIGLAGKETQYF. DNA of the CDR3: TGTGCCAGCAGCCCTGATATCGGCCTAGCGGGAAAAGAGACCCAGTACTTC.

In its sample, this clone was seen once. The chain uses TRBV18 and TRBJ2-4; D is uncertain. Trimming shortened V by 3 bases and J by 7 bases, and 13 bases separated the two germline ends. The V gene's germline CDR1 is KGHSH and CDR2 LQKENI. There are 14 residues in the CDR3. The CDR3 DNA reads as TGTGCCAGCTCACCTGTTCGGGTTGAGAACATTCAGTACTTC. This translates into CASSPVRVENIQYF.